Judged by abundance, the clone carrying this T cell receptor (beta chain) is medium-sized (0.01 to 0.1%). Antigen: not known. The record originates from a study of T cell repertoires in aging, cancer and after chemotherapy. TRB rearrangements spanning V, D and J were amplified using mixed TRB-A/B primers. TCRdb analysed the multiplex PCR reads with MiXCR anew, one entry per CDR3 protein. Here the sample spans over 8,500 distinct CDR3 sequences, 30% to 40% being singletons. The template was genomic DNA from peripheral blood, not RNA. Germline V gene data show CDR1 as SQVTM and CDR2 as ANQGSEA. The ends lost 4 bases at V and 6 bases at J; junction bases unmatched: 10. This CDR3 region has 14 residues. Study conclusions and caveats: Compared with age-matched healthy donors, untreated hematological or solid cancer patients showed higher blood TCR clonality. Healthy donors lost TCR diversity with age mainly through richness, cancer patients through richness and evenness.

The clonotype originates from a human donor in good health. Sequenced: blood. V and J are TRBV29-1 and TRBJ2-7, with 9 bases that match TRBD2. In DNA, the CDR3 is TGCAGCGTTGGATGGCTAGCGGGATCGGGCGAGCAGTACTTC. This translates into CSVGWLAGSGEQYF.